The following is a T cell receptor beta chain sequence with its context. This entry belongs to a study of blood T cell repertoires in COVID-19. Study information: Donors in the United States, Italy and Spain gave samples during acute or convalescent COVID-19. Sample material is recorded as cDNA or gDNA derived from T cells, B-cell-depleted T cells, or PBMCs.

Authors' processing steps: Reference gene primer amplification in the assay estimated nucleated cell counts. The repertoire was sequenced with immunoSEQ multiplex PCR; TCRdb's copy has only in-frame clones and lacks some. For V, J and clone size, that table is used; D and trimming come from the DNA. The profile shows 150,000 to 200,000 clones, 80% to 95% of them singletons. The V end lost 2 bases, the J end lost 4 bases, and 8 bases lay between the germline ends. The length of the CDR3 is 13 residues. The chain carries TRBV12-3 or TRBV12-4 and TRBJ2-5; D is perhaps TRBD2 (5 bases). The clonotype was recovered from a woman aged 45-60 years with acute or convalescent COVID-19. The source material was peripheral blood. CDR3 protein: CASSLRRTETQYF. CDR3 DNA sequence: TGTGCCAGCAGTTTAAGGAGGACAGAGACCCAGTACTTC.